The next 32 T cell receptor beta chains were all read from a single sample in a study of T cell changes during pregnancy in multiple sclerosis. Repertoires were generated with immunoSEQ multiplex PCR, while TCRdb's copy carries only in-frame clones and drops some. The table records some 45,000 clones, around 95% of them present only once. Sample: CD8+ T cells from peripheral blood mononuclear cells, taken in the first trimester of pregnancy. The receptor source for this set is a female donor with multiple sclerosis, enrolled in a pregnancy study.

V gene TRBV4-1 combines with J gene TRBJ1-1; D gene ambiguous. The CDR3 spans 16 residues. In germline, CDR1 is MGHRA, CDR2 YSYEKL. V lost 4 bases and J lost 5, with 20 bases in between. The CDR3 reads CASSRTIGVTFTEAFF. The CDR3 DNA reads TGCGCCAGCAGCCGGACTATCGGGGTTACTTTTACTGAAGCTTTCTTT.

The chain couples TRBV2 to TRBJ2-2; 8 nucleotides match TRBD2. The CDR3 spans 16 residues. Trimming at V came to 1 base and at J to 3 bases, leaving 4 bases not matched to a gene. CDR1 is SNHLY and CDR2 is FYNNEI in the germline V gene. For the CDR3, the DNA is TGTGCCAGCAGTGAAGGCGCGGGGGGCGACACCGGGGAGCTGTTTTTT. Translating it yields CASSEGAGGDTGELFF.

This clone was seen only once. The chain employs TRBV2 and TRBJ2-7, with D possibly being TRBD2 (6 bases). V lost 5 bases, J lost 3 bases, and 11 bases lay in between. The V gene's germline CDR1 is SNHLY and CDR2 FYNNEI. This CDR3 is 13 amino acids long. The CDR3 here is CASSWDSYYEQYF. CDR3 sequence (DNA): TGTGCCAGCAGTTGGGACTCCTACTACGAGCAGTACTTC. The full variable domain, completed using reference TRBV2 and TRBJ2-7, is EPEVTQTPSHQVTQMGQEVILRCVPISNHLYFYWYRQILGQKVEFLVSFYNNEISEKSEIFDDQFSVERPDGSNFTLKIRSTKLEDSAMYFCASSWDSYYEQYFGPGTRLTVT.

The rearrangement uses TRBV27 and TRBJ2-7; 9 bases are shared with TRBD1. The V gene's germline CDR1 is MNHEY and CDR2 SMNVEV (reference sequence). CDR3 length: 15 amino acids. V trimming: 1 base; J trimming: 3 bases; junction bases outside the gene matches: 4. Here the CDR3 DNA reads TGTGCCAGCAGTTTATTAGGGACAGGGTTCTACGAGCAGTACTTC. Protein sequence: CASSLLGTGFYEQYF.

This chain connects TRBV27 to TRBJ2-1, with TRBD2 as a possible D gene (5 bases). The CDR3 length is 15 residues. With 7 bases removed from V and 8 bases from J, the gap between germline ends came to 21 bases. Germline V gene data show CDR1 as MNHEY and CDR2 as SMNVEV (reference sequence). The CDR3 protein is CASTPASGIQHEQFF. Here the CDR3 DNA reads TGTGCCAGCACCCCCGCGTCGGGGATCCAACATGAGCAGTTCTTC.

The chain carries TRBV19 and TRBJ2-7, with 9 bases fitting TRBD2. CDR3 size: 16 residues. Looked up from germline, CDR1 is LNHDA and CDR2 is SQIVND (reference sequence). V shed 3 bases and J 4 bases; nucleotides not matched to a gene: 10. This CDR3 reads CASSILPGLAGYEQYF. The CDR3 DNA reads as TGTGCCAGTAGTATCCTCCCGGGACTAGCAGGGTACGAGCAGTACTTC. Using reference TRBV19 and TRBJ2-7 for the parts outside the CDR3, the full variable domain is DGGITQSPKYLFRKEGQNVTLSCEQNLNHDAMYWYRQDPGQGLRLIYYSQIVNDFQKGDIAEGYSVSREKKESFPLTVTSAQKNPTAFYLCASSILPGLAGYEQYFGPGTRLTVT.

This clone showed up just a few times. The CDR3 loop is CARNGPMNTEAFF. The CDR3, as DNA: TGTGCCAGGAATGGCCCGATGAACACTGAAGCTTTCTTT. The rearrangement joins TRBV2 to TRBJ1-1; no firm D call. The CDR3 is 13 amino acids. CDR1 is SNHLY, CDR2 FYNNEI, per germline. Trimming took off 9 bases at V and 0 bases at J, with 11 bases between the two ends.

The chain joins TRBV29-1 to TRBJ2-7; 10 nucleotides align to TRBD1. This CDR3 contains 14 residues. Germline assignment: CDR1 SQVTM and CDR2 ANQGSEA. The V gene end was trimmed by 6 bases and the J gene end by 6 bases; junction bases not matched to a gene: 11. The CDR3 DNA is TGCAGCGTGAGACTTGGGACAGGGGAGGGCGAGCAGTACTTC. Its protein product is CSVRLGTGEGEQYF.

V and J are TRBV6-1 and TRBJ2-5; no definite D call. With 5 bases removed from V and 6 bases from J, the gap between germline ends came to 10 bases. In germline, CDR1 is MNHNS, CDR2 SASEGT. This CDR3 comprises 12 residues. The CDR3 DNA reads TGTGCCAGCAGTTTGTGGCAACAGACCCAGTACTTC. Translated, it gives CASSLWQQTQYF.

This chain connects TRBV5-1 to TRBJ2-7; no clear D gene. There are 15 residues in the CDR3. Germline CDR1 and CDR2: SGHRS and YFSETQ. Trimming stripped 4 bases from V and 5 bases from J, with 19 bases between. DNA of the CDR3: TGCGCCAGCAGCCCCAAACCCGATAGGCAGGACGAGCAGTACTTC. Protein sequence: CASSPKPDRQDEQYF.

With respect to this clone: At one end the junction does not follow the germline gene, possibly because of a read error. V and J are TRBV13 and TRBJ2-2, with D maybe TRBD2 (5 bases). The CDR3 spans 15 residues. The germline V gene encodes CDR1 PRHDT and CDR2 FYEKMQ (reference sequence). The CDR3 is CASSLGEAGTGELFF. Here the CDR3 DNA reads TGTGCCAGCAGTTTAGGAGAGGCGGGCACCGGGGAGCTGTTTTTT.

The CDR3 DNA reads TGTGCCAGAAGCATCCCCAGGGACAGGGGTAATGGCTACACCTTC. This encodes CARSIPRDRGNGYTF. The V and J genes are TRBV5-3 and TRBJ1-2; 10 bases map to TRBD1. TRBV5-3 is known as an ORF, though its function is uncertain. J was trimmed by 6 bases and V by 4 bases; bases with no gene match: 9. This CDR3 has 15 amino acids.

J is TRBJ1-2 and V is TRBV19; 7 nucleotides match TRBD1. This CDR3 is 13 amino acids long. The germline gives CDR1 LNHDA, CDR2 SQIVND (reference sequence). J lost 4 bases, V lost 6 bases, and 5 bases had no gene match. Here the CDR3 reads CASSMGQTYGYTF. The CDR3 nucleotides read TGTGCCAGTAGCATGGGACAGACCTATGGCTACACCTTC.

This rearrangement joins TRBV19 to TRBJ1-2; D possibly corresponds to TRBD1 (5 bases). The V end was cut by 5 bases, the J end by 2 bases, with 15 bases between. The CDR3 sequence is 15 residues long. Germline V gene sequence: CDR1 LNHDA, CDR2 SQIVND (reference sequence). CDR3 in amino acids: CASSPIPWGNYGYTF. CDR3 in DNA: TGTGCCAGTAGTCCCATCCCATGGGGCAACTATGGCTACACCTTC.

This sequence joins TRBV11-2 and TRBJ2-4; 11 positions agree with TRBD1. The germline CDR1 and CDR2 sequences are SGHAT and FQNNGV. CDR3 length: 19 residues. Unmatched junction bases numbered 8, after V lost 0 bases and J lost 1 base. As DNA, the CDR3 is TGTGCCAGCAGCTTAGAATGGACAGGGGGCGGTTGGGCCAAAAACATTCAGTACTTC. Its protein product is CASSLEWTGGGWAKNIQYF.

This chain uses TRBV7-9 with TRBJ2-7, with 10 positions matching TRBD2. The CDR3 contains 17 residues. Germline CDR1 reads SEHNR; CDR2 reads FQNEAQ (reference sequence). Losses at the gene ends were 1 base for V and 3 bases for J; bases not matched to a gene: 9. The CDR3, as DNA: TGTGCCAGCAGCTTAGGAACGGGCCTAGCGGGGGTCTACGAGCAGTACTTC. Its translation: CASSLGTGLAGVYEQYF. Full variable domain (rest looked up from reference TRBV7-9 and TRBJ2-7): DTGVSQNPRHKITKRGQNVTFRCDPISEHNRLYWYRQTLGQGPEFLTYFQNEAQLEKSRLLSDRFSAERPKGSFSTLEIQRTEQGDSAMYLCASSLGTGLAGVYEQYFGPGTRLTVT.

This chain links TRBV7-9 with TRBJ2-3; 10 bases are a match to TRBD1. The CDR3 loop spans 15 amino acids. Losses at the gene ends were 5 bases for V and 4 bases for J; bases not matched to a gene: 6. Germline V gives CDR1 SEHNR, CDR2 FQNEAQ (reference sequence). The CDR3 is CASSPGQGKADTQYF. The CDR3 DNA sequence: TGTGCCAGCAGCCCGGGACAGGGGAAGGCAGATACGCAGTATTTT.

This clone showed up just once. CDR3 protein: CASRSTEAFF. DNA of the CDR3: TGTGCCAGCAGGAGTACTGAAGCTTTCTTT. The rearrangement links TRBV6-1 to TRBJ1-1; D gene unclear. Trimming left V 6 bases short and J 5 bases short, with 4 bases between. The germline V gene encodes CDR1 MNHNS and CDR2 SASEGT. The CDR3 length is 10 residues.

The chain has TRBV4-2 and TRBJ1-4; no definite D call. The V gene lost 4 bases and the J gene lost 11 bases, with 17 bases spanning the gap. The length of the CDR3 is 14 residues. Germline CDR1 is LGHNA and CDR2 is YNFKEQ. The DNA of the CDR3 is TGTGCCAGCAGCCCGCGAAAAACAGCCGGTAAACTGTTTTTT. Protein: CASSPRKTAGKLFF.

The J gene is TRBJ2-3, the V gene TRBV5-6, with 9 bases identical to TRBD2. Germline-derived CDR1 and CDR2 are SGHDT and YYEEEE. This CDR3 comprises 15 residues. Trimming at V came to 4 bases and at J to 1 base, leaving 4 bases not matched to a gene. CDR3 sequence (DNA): TGTGCCAGCAGCCTAGGACTAGCGCGCACAGATACGCAGTATTTT. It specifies CASSLGLARTDTQYF.

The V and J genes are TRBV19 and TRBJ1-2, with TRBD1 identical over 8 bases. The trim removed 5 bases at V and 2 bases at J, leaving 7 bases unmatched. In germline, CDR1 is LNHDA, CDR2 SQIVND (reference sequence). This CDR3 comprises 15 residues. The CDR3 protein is CASSLRTGSNYGYTF. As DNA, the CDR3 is TGTGCCAGTAGTCTAAGGACAGGGTCGAACTATGGCTACACCTTC.

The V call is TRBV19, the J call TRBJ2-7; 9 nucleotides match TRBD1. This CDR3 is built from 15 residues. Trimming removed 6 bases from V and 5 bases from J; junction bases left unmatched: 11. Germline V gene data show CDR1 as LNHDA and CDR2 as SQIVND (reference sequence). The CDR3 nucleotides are TGTGCCAGTAGACAAACAGGGGGCTCTAGCGACGAGCAGTACTTC. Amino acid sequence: CASRQTGGSSDEQYF.

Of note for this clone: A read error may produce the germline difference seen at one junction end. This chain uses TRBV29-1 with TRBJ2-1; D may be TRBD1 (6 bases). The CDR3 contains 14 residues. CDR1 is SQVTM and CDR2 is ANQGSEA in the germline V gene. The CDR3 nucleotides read TGCAGCGTAGAAGACAGGATAAACTACAATGAGCAGTTCTTC. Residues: CSVEDRINYNEQFF.

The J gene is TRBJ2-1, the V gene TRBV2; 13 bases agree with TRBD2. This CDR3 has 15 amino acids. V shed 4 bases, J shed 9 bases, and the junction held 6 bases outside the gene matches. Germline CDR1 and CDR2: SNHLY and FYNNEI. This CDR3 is CASSVGTSGGGEQFF. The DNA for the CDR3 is TGTGCCAGCAGTGTGGGAACTAGCGGGGGGGGTGAGCAGTTCTTC.

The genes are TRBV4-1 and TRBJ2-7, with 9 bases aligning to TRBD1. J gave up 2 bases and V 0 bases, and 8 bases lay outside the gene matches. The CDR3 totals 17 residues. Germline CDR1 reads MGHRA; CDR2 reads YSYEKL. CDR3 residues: CASSQDITGQGTYEQYF. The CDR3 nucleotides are TGCGCCAGCAGCCAAGATATCACGGGACAGGGAACCTACGAGCAGTACTTC.

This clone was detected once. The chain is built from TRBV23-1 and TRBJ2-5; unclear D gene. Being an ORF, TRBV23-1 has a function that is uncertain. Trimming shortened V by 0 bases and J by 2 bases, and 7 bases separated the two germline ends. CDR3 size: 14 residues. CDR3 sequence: CASSQSMRQETQYF. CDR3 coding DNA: TGCGCCAGCAGTCAATCTATGAGACAAGAGACCCAGTACTTC.

The CDR3 nucleotides are TGTGCCAGCAGCCCGGGACTAGCGGGAGAAATCCACGAGCAGTACTTC. As protein: CASSPGLAGEIHEQYF. V and J are TRBV6-6 and TRBJ2-7, with 14 nucleotides matching TRBD2. The CDR3 runs 16 residues. J was trimmed by 5 bases and V by 6 bases; bases with no gene match: 9. CDR1 and CDR2 (germline): MNHNY, SVGAGI (reference sequence).

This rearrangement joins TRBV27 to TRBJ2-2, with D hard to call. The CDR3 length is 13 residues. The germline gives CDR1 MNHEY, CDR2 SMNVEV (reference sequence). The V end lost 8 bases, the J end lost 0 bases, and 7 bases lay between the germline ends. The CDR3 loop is CASESANTGELFF. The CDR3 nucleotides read TGTGCCAGCGAGTCCGCGAACACCGGGGAGCTGTTTTTT.

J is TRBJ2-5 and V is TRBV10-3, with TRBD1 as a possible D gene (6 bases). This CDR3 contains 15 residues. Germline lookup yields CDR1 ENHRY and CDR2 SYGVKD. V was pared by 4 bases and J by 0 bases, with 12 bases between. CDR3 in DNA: TGTGCCATCAGTGGGAGCCGGGACAACCAAGAGACCCAGTACTTC. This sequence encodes CAISGSRDNQETQYF.

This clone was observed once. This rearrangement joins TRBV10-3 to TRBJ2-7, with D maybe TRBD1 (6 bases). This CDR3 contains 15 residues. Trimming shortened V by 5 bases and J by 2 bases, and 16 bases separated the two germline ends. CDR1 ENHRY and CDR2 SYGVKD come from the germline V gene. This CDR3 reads CAISPDSQGPYEQYF. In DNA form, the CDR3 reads TGTGCCATCAGTCCGGACAGTCAAGGACCCTACGAGCAGTACTTC.

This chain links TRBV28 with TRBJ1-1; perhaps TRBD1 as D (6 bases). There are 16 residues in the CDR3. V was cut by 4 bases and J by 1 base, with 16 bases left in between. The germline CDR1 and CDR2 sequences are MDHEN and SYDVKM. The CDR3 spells CASSSLQGLGNTEAFF. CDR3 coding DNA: TGTGCCAGCAGTTCCTTACAGGGTCTAGGGAACACTGAAGCTTTCTTT.

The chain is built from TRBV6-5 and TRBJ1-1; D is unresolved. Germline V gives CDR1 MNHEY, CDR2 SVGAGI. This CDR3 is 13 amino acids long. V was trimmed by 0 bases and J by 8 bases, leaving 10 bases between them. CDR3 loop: CASSYSGAAEAFF. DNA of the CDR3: TGTGCCAGCAGTTACTCCGGAGCGGCCGAAGCTTTCTTT.